In this sample, the clone carrying this T cell receptor beta chain turned up many times. The antigen remains undetermined. This entry is derived from a study of naive and memory T cell subsets. Study-level findings and limits: This RNA-based method may be sensitive to activation-related transcript changes.

The library had UMIs added by 3' ligation of an oligonucleotide to TCR cDNA. Whole-blood samples were around 2.5 ml of peripheral blood from healthy adult volunteers. Cells were not sorted; total RNA input targeted about 1 to 1,100 ng. Ligated cDNA underwent four rounds of PCR with nested alpha and beta constant region primers and SP2. Blood and skin TCR RNA was reverse transcribed with alpha and beta constant primers. TCRdb reprocessed the 5' RACE reads with MiXCR, giving one entry per CDR3 protein. The data show 45,000 to 55,000 distinct CDR3 sequences, 4% to 5% seen once. The clonotype was recovered from a female donor in good health.

CDR3 sequence (DNA): TGTGCCAGCAGCGTATCCGGGAACACCGGGGAGCTGTTTTTT. Amino acids: CASSVSGNTGELFF. This chain links TRBV5-6 with TRBJ2-2; D gene ambiguous. The CDR3 is made up of 14 amino acids. The V end was cut by 4 bases, the J end by 1 base, with 8 bases between. Germline values: CDR1 SGHDT, CDR2 YYEEEE.